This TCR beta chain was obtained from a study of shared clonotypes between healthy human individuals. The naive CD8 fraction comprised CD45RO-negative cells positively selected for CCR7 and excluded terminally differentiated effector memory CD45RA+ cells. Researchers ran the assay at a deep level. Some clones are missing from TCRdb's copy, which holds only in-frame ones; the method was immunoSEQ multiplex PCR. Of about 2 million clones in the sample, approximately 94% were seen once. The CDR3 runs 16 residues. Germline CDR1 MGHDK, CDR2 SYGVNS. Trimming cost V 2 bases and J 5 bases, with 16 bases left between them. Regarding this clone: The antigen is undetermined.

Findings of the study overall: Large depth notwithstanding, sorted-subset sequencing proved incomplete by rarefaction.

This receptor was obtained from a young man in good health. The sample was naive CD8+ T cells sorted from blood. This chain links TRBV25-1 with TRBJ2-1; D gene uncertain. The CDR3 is CASSEGVGPPNNEQFF. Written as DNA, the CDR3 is TGTGCCAGCAGTGAAGGAGTTGGACCCCCTAACAATGAGCAGTTCTTC.